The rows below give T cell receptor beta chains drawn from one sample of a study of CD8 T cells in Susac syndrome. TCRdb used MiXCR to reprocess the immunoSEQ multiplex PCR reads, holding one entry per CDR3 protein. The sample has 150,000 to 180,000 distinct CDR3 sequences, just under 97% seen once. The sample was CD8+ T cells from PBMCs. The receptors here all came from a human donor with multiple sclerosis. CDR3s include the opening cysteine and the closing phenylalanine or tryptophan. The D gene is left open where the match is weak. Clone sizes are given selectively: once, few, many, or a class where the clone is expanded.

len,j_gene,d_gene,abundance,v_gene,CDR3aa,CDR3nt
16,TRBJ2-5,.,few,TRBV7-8,CASSSQRGGWQETQYF,TGTGCCAGCAGCTCCCAGAGAGGAGGGTGGCAAGAGACCCAGTACTTC
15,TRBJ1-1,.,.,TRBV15,CATSKASSGESEAFF,TGTGCCACCAGCAAGGCCTCAAGTGGGGAATCTGAAGCTTTCTTT
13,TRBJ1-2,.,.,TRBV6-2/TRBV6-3,CASSYPLLDGYTF,TGTGCCAGCAGTTACCCCTTACTGGATGGCTACACCTTC
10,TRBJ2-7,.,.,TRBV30,CAWGTGEQYF,TGTGCCTGGGGTACTGGTGAGCAGTACTTC
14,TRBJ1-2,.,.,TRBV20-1,CSASGQGPNYGYTF,TGCAGTGCTAGTGGCCAGGGGCCTAACTATGGCTACACCTTC
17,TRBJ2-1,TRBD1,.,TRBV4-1,CASSQSTRDRVHNEQFF,TGCGCCAGCAGCCAATCAACCCGGGACAGGGTACACAATGAGCAGTTCTTC
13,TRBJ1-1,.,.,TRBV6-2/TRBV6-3,CASSAGHSTEAFF,TGTGCCAGCAGTGCGGGACACTCCACTGAAGCTTTCTTT
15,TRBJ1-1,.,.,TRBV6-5,CASSYSKAGNTEAFF,TGTGCCAGCAGTTACTCGAAAGCAGGTAACACTGAAGCTTTCTTT
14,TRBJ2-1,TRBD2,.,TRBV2,CASTGTSSYNEQFF,TGTGCCAGTACCGGGACTAGCTCCTACAATGAGCAGTTCTTC
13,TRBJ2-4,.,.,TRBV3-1,CASSQERERVQYF,TGTGCCAGCAGCCAAGAGAGGGAGAGGGTTCAGTACTTC
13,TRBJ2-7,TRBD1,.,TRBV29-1,CSGRGGASYEQYF,TGCAGCGGCAGAGGGGGCGCCTCCTACGAGCAGTACTTC
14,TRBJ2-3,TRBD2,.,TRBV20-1,CSARLAVGTDTQYF,TGCAGTGCTCGACTAGCGGTGGGCACAGATACGCAGTATTTT
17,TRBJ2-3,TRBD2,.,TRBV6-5,CASSYLGTSGSTDTQYF,TGTGCCAGCAGTTACCTCGGGACTAGCGGTAGCACAGATACGCAGTATTTT
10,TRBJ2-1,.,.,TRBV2,CASQGNEQFF,TGTGCCAGTCAAGGAAATGAGCAGTTCTTC
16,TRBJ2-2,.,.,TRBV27,CASSLVRDPATGELFF,TGTGCCAGCAGTTTAGTTAGGGACCCTGCCACCGGGGAGCTGTTTTTT
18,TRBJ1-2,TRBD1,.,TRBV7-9,CASSAKGQGQAPAYGYTF,TGTGCCAGCAGCGCCAAAGGACAGGGGCAAGCCCCAGCCTATGGCTACACCTTC
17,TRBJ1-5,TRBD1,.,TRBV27,CASSSLGPTGAVQPQHF,TGTGCCAGCAGTTCACTTGGTCCGACAGGGGCGGTTCAGCCCCAGCATTTT
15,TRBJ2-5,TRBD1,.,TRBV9,CASSAGTGYGETQYF,TGTGCCAGCAGCGCGGGGACAGGGTATGGAGAGACCCAGTACTTC
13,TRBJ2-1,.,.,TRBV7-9,CASSLEYGNEQFF,TGTGCCAGCAGCTTAGAGTACGGGAATGAGCAGTTCTTC
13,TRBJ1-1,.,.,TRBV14,CASSRSVVSEAFF,TGTGCCAGCAGCCGATCGGTAGTATCTGAAGCTTTCTTT
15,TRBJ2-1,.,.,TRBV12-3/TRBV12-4,CASSLGPGSHNEQFF,TGTGCCAGCAGTTTAGGCCCGGGGTCCCACAATGAGCAGTTCTTC
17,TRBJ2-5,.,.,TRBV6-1,CASSRQDSSFGQETQYF,TGTGCCAGCTCTCGGCAGGATAGTTCCTTCGGCCAAGAGACCCAGTACTTC
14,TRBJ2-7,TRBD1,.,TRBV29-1,CSVEVGTAVYEQYF,TGCAGCGTTGAAGTTGGGACAGCAGTCTACGAGCAGTACTTC
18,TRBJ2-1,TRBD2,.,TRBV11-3,CASSSYRTSGEPYNEQFF,TGTGCCAGCAGCTCATACCGGACTAGCGGGGAACCCTACAATGAGCAGTTCTTC
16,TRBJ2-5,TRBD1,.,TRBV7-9,CASSPPGQGPQETQYF,TGTGCCAGCAGCCCTCCGGGACAGGGCCCACAAGAGACCCAGTACTTC
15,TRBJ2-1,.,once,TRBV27,CASRVRGSSYNEQFF,TGTGCCAGCAGAGTCCGGGGGAGCTCCTACAATGAGCAGTTCTTC
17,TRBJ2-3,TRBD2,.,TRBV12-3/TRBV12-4,CASRSESSGGLTDTQYF,TGTGCCAGCAGGTCGGAATCTAGCGGGGGACTCACAGATACGCAGTATTTT
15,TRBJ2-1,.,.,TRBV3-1,CASSQGWGADNEQFF,TGTGCCAGCAGCCAAGGGTGGGGGGCCGACAATGAGCAGTTCTTC
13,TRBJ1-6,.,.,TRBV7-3,CASSSSLDSPLHF,TGTGCCAGCAGCTCCTCCCTTGATTCACCCCTCCACTTT
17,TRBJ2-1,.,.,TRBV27,CASSFLSGRKSYNEQFF,TGTGCCAGCAGTTTTCTTTCGGGCAGAAAGTCCTACAATGAGCAGTTCTTC
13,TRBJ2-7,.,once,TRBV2,CASTASGPYEQYF,TGTGCCAGCACCGCCTCGGGGCCCTACGAGCAGTACTTC
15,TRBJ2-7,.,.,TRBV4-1,CASSQEAGRNYEQYF,TGCGCCAGCAGCCAAGAGGCAGGGAGGAACTACGAGCAGTACTTC
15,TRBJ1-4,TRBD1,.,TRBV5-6,CASSFSTGGYEKLFF,TGTGCCAGCAGTTTCTCGACAGGGGGATATGAAAAACTGTTTTTT
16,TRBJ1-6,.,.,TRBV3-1,CASSETGIPGNSPLHF,TGTGCCAGCAGCGAAACAGGTATTCCCGGGAATTCACCCCTCCACTTT
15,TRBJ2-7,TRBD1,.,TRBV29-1,CSVENRDRSSYEQYF,TGCAGCGTTGAGAACCGGGACAGGAGCTCCTACGAGCAGTACTTC
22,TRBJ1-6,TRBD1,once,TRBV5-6,CASSNTGPSGTGTYTYNSPLHF,TGTGCCAGCAGCAATACGGGCCCCTCCGGGACAGGAACCTACACCTATAATTCACCCCTCCACTTT
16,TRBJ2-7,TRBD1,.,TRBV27,CASSLFLGTGTYEQYF,TGTGCCAGCAGTTTATTCCTCGGGACAGGGACCTACGAGCAGTACTTC
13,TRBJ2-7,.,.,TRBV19,CASSPRSYYEQYF,TGTGCCAGTAGCCCCCGAAGTTACTACGAGCAGTACTTC
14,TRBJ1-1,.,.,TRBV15,CATSRDAQYTEAFF,TGTGCCACCAGCAGAGATGCACAGTACACTGAAGCTTTCTTT
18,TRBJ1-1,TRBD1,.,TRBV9,CASSLNPTGTDMNTEAFF,TGTGCCAGCAGCTTAAACCCGACAGGGACCGACATGAACACTGAAGCTTTCTTT
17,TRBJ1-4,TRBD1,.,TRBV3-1,CASSHLGTGATNEKLFF,TGTGCCAGCAGCCATTTAGGGACAGGGGCAACTAATGAAAAACTGTTTTTT
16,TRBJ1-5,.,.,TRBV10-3,CAISDGAGEEGQPQHF,TGTGCCATCAGTGACGGGGCAGGGGAGGAGGGTCAGCCCCAGCATTTT
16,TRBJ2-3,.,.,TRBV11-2,CASSFWPETRTDTQYF,TGTGCCAGCAGCTTCTGGCCAGAGACACGCACAGATACGCAGTATTTT
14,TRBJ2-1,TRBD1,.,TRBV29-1,CSAPGQGSYNEQFF,TGCAGCGCCCCGGGACAGGGGTCCTACAATGAGCAGTTCTTC
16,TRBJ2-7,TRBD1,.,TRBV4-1,CASSQVDWTGGDEQYF,TGCGCCAGCAGCCAAGTGGATTGGACAGGGGGCGACGAGCAGTACTTC
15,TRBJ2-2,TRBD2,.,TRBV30,CAWSVGTTNTGELFF,TGTGCCTGGAGTGTAGGGACTACCAACACCGGGGAGCTGTTTTTT
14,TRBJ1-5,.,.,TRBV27,CATPPGLSGQPQHF,TGTGCCACCCCCCCGGGGCTCTCAGGACAGCCCCAGCATTTT
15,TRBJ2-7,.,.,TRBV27,CASSLSPRVVYEQYF,TGTGCCAGCAGTTTATCGCCCAGGGTGGTTTACGAGCAGTACTTC
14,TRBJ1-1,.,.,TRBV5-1,CASSLAAGTNEAFF,TGCGCCAGCAGCTTGGCGGCCGGGACCAATGAAGCTTTCTTT
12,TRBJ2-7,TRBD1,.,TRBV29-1,CSVLRGPYEQYF,TGCAGCGTCCTCAGGGGGCCCTACGAGCAGTACTTC
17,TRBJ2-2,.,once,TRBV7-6,CASSPTTVLAHTGELFF,TGTGCCAGCAGTCCGACGACAGTCCTAGCCCACACCGGGGAGCTGTTTTTT
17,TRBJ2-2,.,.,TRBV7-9,CASSFLLGGQNTGELFF,TGTGCCAGCAGCTTTCTGCTCGGAGGGCAAAACACCGGGGAGCTGTTTTTT
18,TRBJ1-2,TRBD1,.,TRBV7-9,CASSHTDRDREEDYGYTF,TGTGCCAGCAGCCACACCGACCGGGACAGGGAGGAAGACTATGGCTACACCTTC
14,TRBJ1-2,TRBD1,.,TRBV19,CASITGTGVHGYTF,TGTGCCAGTATAACCGGGACAGGAGTCCACGGCTACACCTTC
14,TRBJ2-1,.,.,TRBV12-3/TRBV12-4,CASSLFGSYNEQFF,TGTGCCAGCAGTTTATTTGGCTCCTACAATGAGCAGTTCTTC
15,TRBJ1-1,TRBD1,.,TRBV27,CASRGWDRGGTEAFF,TGTGCCAGCAGAGGGTGGGACAGGGGAGGCACTGAAGCTTTCTTT
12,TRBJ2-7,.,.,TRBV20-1,CSARVASYEQYF,TGCAGTGCTAGGGTAGCCTCTTACGAGCAGTACTTC